These 3 T cell receptor beta chains originate from one sample sequenced in a study of cytomegalovirus exposure and HLA in healthy donors. PCR amplification relied on 60 Vbeta primers (plus 13 Jbeta primers). Some clones are missing from TCRdb's copy, which holds only in-frame ones; the method was immunoSEQ multiplex PCR. The data contain under 250,000 clones, roughly 73% of them singletons. Sequencing used PBMCs. These receptors all come from a boy younger than 18 in good health and CMV-seronegative.

This clone is a singleton in its sample. The J gene is TRBJ2-6, the V gene TRBV5-1, with D uncertain. Looked up from germline, CDR1 is SGHRS and CDR2 is YFSETQ. This CDR3 is built from 16 residues. The V and J ends lost 1 base and 1 base respectively, with 9 bases between them. CDR3 loop: CASSLSPVSGANVLTF. For the CDR3, the DNA is TGCGCCAGCAGCTTGTCCCCGGTTTCTGGGGCCAACGTCCTGACTTTC. The variable domain in full, with the rest retrieved from reference TRBV5-1 and TRBJ2-6, is KAGVTQTPRYLIKTRGQQVTLSCSPISGHRSVSWYQQTPGQGLQFLFEYFSETQRNKGNFPGRFSGRQFSNSRSEMNVSTLELGDSALYLCASSLSPVSGANVLTFGAGSRLTVL.

The chain uses TRBV19 and TRBJ1-2; 9 bases are shared with TRBD1. The CDR3 spans 15 residues. Looked up from germline, CDR1 is LNHDA and CDR2 is SQIVND (reference sequence). V lost 6 bases and J lost 8; bases outside the gene matches: 13. Written as DNA, the CDR3 is TGTGCCAGTAGCCCCGCGGGGACAGGGCGCGAGGGCTACACCTTC. Amino acid sequence: CASSPAGTGREGYTF.

This sequence joins TRBV29-1 and TRBJ2-7; D might be TRBD1 (5 bases). Germline values: CDR1 SQVTM, CDR2 ANQGSEA. The CDR3 is 14 residues long. Trimming left V 6 bases short and J 4 bases short, with 19 bases between. CDR3: CSVKGPLTDYEQYF. As DNA, the CDR3 is TGCAGCGTCAAAGGGCCCCTGACAGATTACGAGCAGTACTTC.